These 29 T cell receptor beta chains were sequenced from one sample in a study of pediatric ulcerative colitis. During colonoscopy, one to two rectal pinch biopsies were collected. The assay was immunoSEQ multiplex PCR, and TCRdb's table has in-frame clones only and misses some. The profile shows about 35,000 clones, roughly three quarters of them singletons. Input material: gut tissue. Receptors were obtained from a boy aged 5-17 years with mild ulcerative colitis.

The rearrangement uses TRBV18 and TRBJ1-1; D is unclear. Trimming took 4 bases from V and 1 from J, leaving 10 bases between them. In germline, CDR1 is KGHSH, CDR2 LQKENI. CDR3 size: 14 residues. The CDR3 reads CASSQYGSNTEAFF. CDR3 coding DNA: TGTGCCAGCTCACAATACGGGTCGAACACTGAAGCTTTCTTT.

The rearrangement uses TRBV7-2 and TRBJ2-5; D is ambiguous. The V gene's germline CDR1 is SGHTA and CDR2 FQGNSA. The CDR3 spans 12 residues. V lost 0 bases and J lost 5, with 4 bases in between. This chain's CDR3 is CASSLALETQYF. The CDR3 DNA follows: TGTGCCAGCAGCTTAGCGCTCGAGACCCAGTACTTC. Combining the CDR3 with reference TRBV7-2 and TRBJ2-5 gives the whole variable domain GAGVSQSPSNKVTEKGKDVELRCDPISGHTALYWYRQSLGQGLEFLIYFQGNSAPDKSGLPSDRFSAERTGGSVSTLTIQRTQQEDSAVYLCASSLALETQYFGPGTRLLVL.

The gene calls are TRBV6-5 and TRBJ2-1, with 7 bases matching TRBD2. The CDR3 has 14 amino acids. The germline gives CDR1 MNHEY, CDR2 SVGAGI. The J segment lost 6 bases and the V segment lost 0 bases, leaving 2 bases of the junction unmatched. The chain's CDR3 is CASSYSGGINEQFF. The CDR3 nucleotides read TGTGCCAGCAGTTACTCGGGGGGGATCAATGAGCAGTTCTTC.

This clone has just a few counts. V usage is TRBV4-2 and J usage is TRBJ1-5; perhaps TRBD1 as D (5 bases). Germline assignment: CDR1 LGHNA and CDR2 YNFKEQ. The CDR3 loop spans 17 amino acids. V was shortened by 3 bases and J by 8 bases, with 23 bases between the two germline ends. The CDR3 protein is CASSHTTKGAGREPQHF. CDR3 nucleotides: TGTGCCAGCAGCCACACTACGAAGGGAGCGGGGCGGGAGCCCCAGCATTTT.

This chain connects TRBV6-5 to TRBJ2-5; D remains ambiguous. V was trimmed by 2 bases and J by 4 bases, leaving 8 bases between them. This CDR3 has 13 amino acids. Germline CDR1 is MNHEY and CDR2 is SVGAGI. The CDR3 loop reads CASSYGRRETQYF. For the CDR3, the DNA is TGTGCCAGCAGTTACGGGCGGCGAGAGACCCAGTACTTC.

Here the CDR3 reads CASSGRVPVNTEAFF. The CDR3 region has the DNA TGTGCCAGCAGTGGACGTGTCCCGGTGAACACTGAAGCTTTCTTT. This chain uses TRBV2 with TRBJ1-1; D is unresolved. The V gene lost 4 bases and the J gene lost 0 bases, with 12 bases spanning the gap. The CDR3 length is 15 residues. Per the germline V gene, CDR1 is SNHLY and CDR2 is FYNNEI.

The J gene is TRBJ2-1, the V gene TRBV28; D unresolved. V lost 6 bases and J lost 0, with 6 bases in between. Germline V CDR1 and CDR2: MDHEN, SYDVKM. The CDR3 is made up of 13 amino acids. CDR3 sequence reads: CASRKSSYNEQFF. CDR3 sequence (DNA): TGTGCCAGCAGGAAGAGCTCCTACAATGAGCAGTTCTTC.

This chain links TRBV5-4 with TRBJ1-5, with TRBD1 as a possible D gene (5 bases). The V end was cut by 0 bases, the J end by 4 bases, with 5 bases between. CDR3 length: 13 amino acids. Looked up from germline, CDR1 is SGHNT and CDR2 is YYREEE (reference sequence). CDR3 sequence reads: CASSLDRNQPQHF. CDR3 bases: TGTGCCAGCAGCTTGGACAGGAATCAGCCCCAGCATTTT.

The chain has TRBV7-9 and TRBJ2-7; the D gene is possibly TRBD2 (6 bases). Trimming left V 3 bases short and J 2 bases short, with 17 bases between. Germline V gene lookup returns CDR1 SEHNR and CDR2 FQNEAQ (reference sequence). The CDR3 runs 16 residues. CDR3 amino acids: CASSFTGAGKPYEQYF. Written as DNA, the CDR3 is TGTGCCAGCAGCTTTACAGGCGCGGGGAAACCCTACGAGCAGTACTTC.

The V and J genes are TRBV5-1 and TRBJ2-1; D is undetermined. The V gene lost 3 bases and the J gene lost 0 bases, with 10 bases spanning the gap. In germline, CDR1 is SGHRS, CDR2 YFSETQ. CDR3 length equals 15 residues. CDR3 sequence: CASSSEHSSYNEQFF. The CDR3 bases are TGCGCCAGCAGCTCTGAACACAGCTCCTACAATGAGCAGTTCTTC. The complete variable domain, with remaining parts taken from reference TRBV5-1 and TRBJ2-1, reads KAGVTQTPRYLIKTRGQQVTLSCSPISGHRSVSWYQQTPGQGLQFLFEYFSETQRNKGNFPGRFSGRQFSNSRSEMNVSTLELGDSALYLCASSSEHSSYNEQFFGPGTRLTVL.

In its sample, this clone was seen a few times. The chain couples TRBV7-9 to TRBJ1-2, with 10 bases identical to TRBD1. Germline loops: CDR1 SEHNR, CDR2 FQNEAQ (reference sequence). V shed 5 bases, J shed 4 bases, and the junction held 4 bases outside the gene matches. The CDR3 sequence is 14 residues long. The CDR3 region is CASSQWTGGYGYTF. The DNA for the CDR3 is TGTGCCAGCAGCCAATGGACAGGGGGCTATGGCTACACCTTC.

The chain is built from TRBV7-6 and TRBJ1-1; D is undetermined. Trimming removed 5 bases at V and 5 bases at J, with 18 bases between. This CDR3 is 15 amino acids long. The V gene's germline CDR1 is SGHVS and CDR2 FNYEAQ. CDR3 in amino acids: CASSPPGDFRTEAFF. CDR3 bases: TGTGCCAGCAGCCCCCCGGGAGATTTCAGGACTGAAGCTTTCTTT.

This sequence joins TRBV27 and TRBJ2-7, with 11 bases identical to TRBD1. The V gene end was trimmed by 6 bases and the J gene end by 5 bases; junction bases not matched to a gene: 18. CDR3 length equals 18 residues. Germline CDR1 is MNHEY and CDR2 is SMNVEV (reference sequence). This chain's CDR3 is CASSQDRLRRTGGNEQYF. CDR3 DNA sequence: TGTGCCAGCAGCCAAGATCGACTAAGGAGGACAGGGGGCAACGAGCAGTACTTC.

This clone showed up just once. This chain uses TRBV10-3 with TRBJ2-3, with TRBD2 identical over 10 bases. The germline CDR1 and CDR2 sequences are ENHRY and SYGVKD. V shed 8 bases and J 7 bases; nucleotides not matched to a gene: 9. This CDR3 has 14 amino acids. For the CDR3, the DNA is TGTGCCATCCAGAGCGGGGGGGCTAGTAATACGCAGTATTTT. Its translation is CAIQSGGASNTQYF.

This clone was detected a few times. The rearrangement uses TRBV10-3 and TRBJ2-7, with D perhaps matching TRBD1 (5 bases). The CDR3 loop spans 14 amino acids. The germline V gene has CDR1 ENHRY and CDR2 SYGVKD. V was cut by 0 bases and J by 0 bases, with 6 bases left in between. The CDR3 spells CAISESTGSYEQYF. CDR3 in DNA: TGTGCCATCAGTGAGTCCACAGGCTCCTACGAGCAGTACTTC.

The gene calls are TRBV7-2 and TRBJ2-7; D gene ambiguous. V dropped 1 base and J dropped 4 bases, with 11 bases sitting between them. The CDR3 totals 14 residues. Germline lookup yields CDR1 SGHTA and CDR2 FQGNSA. CDR3 sequence reads: CASSLVGIVYEQYF. The CDR3 bases are TGTGCCAGCAGCTTAGTTGGAATCGTATACGAGCAGTACTTC. The entire variable domain, with the rest obtained from reference TRBV7-2 and TRBJ2-7, is as follows: GAGVSQSPSNKVTEKGKDVELRCDPISGHTALYWYRQSLGQGLEFLIYFQGNSAPDKSGLPSDRFSAERTGGSVSTLTIQRTQQEDSAVYLCASSLVGIVYEQYFGPGTRLTVT.

This chain connects TRBV27 to TRBJ2-1, with TRBD2 matching 12 bases. V was pared by 4 bases and J by 11 bases, with 6 bases of the junction left unmatched. CDR3 size: 14 residues. Germline V gene data show CDR1 as MNHEY and CDR2 as SMNVEV (reference sequence). CDR3 coding DNA: TGTGCCAGCAGTTCCCGGACTAGCGGGGTGAAGCAGTTCTTC. Amino acids: CASSSRTSGVKQFF.

This chain uses TRBV29-1 with TRBJ1-1; unclear D gene. In germline, CDR1 is SQVTM, CDR2 ANQGSEA. Trimming cost V 2 bases and J 1 base, with 14 bases left between them. This CDR3 has 15 residues. CDR3 sequence reads: CSVERDPLRNTEAFF. The CDR3 DNA reads TGCAGCGTTGAACGCGATCCCCTCAGGAACACTGAAGCTTTCTTT.

The chain joins TRBV6-1 to TRBJ1-1; D gene unclear. V shed 5 bases and J shed 1 base, with 8 bases lying between them. The CDR3 runs 13 residues. Germline V lookup: CDR1 MNHNS, CDR2 SASEGT. The CDR3 DNA sequence: TGTGCCAGCAGTCAGGTTCCGAACACTGAAGCTTTCTTT. Amino acid sequence: CASSQVPNTEAFF.

The chain is built from TRBV6-6 and TRBJ1-2, with a possible D match to TRBD1 (6 bases). CDR1 is MNHNY, CDR2 SVGAGI, per germline (reference sequence). The CDR3 sequence is 15 residues long. V was shortened by 0 bases and J by 4 bases, with 12 bases between the two germline ends. The CDR3 bases are TGTGCCAGCAGTTACTCCCTGGACAGCTTCTATGGCTACACCTTC. Its protein is CASSYSLDSFYGYTF.

V usage is TRBV14 and J usage is TRBJ1-3; D unresolved. The germline CDR1 and CDR2 sequences are SGHDN and FVKESK. The CDR3 has 14 residues. The ends were cut back, 3 bases at V and 3 bases at J, with 9 bases in the middle. The CDR3: CASSHSDYGNTIYF. Here the CDR3 DNA reads TGTGCCAGCAGCCACTCGGATTATGGAAACACCATATATTTT.

This clone was recorded a few times. The chain employs TRBV4-1 and TRBJ1-1; D is perhaps TRBD1 (6 bases). Germline loops: CDR1 MGHRA, CDR2 YSYEKL. The CDR3 loop spans 15 amino acids. Trimming pared 3 bases from V and 4 bases from J, leaving 15 bases between. CDR3: CASSHQGRLGTEAFF. In nucleotides, the CDR3 is TGCGCCAGCAGCCATCAGGGGCGCCTGGGCACTGAAGCTTTCTTT.

This chain joins TRBV7-6 and TRBJ1-1; D is possibly TRBD1 (5 bases). This CDR3 has 15 residues. CDR1 is SGHVS and CDR2 is FNYEAQ in the germline V gene. With 0 bases removed from V and 4 bases from J, the gap between germline ends came to 12 bases. The CDR3 nucleotides read TGTGCCAGCAGCTTAGCGTGGGGCGAAGGCACTGAAGCTTTCTTT. Its translation is CASSLAWGEGTEAFF.

This clone has only a few counts. This chain links TRBV5-1 with TRBJ1-2; 7 bases fit TRBD1. The trim removed 3 bases at V and 4 bases at J, leaving 6 bases unmatched. The germline V gene has CDR1 SGHRS and CDR2 YFSETQ. This CDR3 is built from 14 residues. CDR3 protein: CASSYTTGSYGYTF. The DNA of the CDR3 is TGCGCCAGCAGCTACACGACAGGGAGCTATGGCTACACCTTC. Full variable domain (outside the CDR3, taken from reference TRBV5-1 and TRBJ1-2): KAGVTQTPRYLIKTRGQQVTLSCSPISGHRSVSWYQQTPGQGLQFLFEYFSETQRNKGNFPGRFSGRQFSNSRSEMNVSTLELGDSALYLCASSYTTGSYGYTFGSGTRLTVV.

The rearrangement uses TRBV2 and TRBJ2-5; 9 bases line up with TRBD1. Germline V CDR1 and CDR2: SNHLY, FYNNEI. The CDR3 is made up of 16 amino acids. With V trimmed by 6 bases and J by 5 bases, 13 bases remained unmatched. DNA for the CDR3: TGTGCCAGCAGCGCTAGGGACAGGGTGATTAGGGAGACCCAGTACTTC. This codes for CASSARDRVIRETQYF.

This chain joins TRBV7-9 and TRBJ1-6, with a weak D call TRBD1 (5 bases). Germline CDR1 SEHNR, CDR2 FQNEAQ (reference sequence). V lost 1 base and J 0 bases, leaving 10 bases between the germline ends. The CDR3 loop spans 17 amino acids. In nucleotides, the CDR3 is TGTGCCAGCAGCTTAGAGTGGGGGGACTCCTATAATTCACCCCTCCACTTT. The encoded protein is CASSLEWGDSYNSPLHF. The full variable domain, with the rest looked up from reference TRBV7-9 and TRBJ1-6, is DTGVSQNPRHKITKRGQNVTFRCDPISEHNRLYWYRQTLGQGPEFLTYFQNEAQLEKSRLLSDRFSAERPKGSFSTLEIQRTEQGDSAMYLCASSLEWGDSYNSPLHFGNGTRLTVT.

This rearrangement joins TRBV9 to TRBJ2-5; the D is unclear. The length of the CDR3 is 18 residues. V was cut by 0 bases and J by 1 base, with 19 bases left in between. Germline loops: CDR1 SGDLS, CDR2 YYNGEE. The CDR3 DNA is TGTGCCAGCAGCGTAGGGTACCGGCAAGGAGAAGCCCAAGAGACCCAGTACTTC. Encoded protein: CASSVGYRQGEAQETQYF.

The chain couples TRBV5-1 to TRBJ1-4; 8 bases align to TRBD1. V shed 5 bases and J 6 bases; nucleotides not matched to a gene: 3. In germline, CDR1 is SGHRS, CDR2 YFSETQ. The CDR3 contains 13 residues. The CDR3 here is CASRQGGDEKLFF. The DNA for the CDR3 is TGCGCCAGCAGACAGGGGGGAGATGAAAAACTGTTTTTT.

This clone has a handful of counts. V is TRBV29-1 and J is TRBJ1-1, with a tentative D call TRBD1 (5 bases). There are 12 residues in the CDR3. Germline V lookup: CDR1 SQVTM, CDR2 ANQGSEA. V lost 4 bases, J lost 1 base, and 7 bases lay in between. CDR3 in DNA: TGCAGCGTTGCCAGGGCGAACACTGAAGCTTTCTTT. Translation gives CSVARANTEAFF.